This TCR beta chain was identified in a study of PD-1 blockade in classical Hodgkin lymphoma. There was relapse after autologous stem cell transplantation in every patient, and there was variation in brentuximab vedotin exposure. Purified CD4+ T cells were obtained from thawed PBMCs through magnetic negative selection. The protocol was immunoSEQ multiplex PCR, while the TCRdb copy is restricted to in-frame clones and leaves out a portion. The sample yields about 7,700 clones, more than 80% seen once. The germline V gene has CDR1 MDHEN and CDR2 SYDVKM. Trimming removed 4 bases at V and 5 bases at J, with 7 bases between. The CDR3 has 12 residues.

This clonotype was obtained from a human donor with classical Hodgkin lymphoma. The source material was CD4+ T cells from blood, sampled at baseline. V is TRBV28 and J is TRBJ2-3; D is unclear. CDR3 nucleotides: TGTGCCAGCAGTTCCCGGAGAGATACGCAGTATTTT. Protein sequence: CASSSRRDTQYF.